The 14 T cell receptor beta chains presented below share a single source sample, sequenced in a study of type 1 regulatory T cells. TCRdb fed the reads into MiXCR, producing one record per CDR3 protein. The sample has about 23,000 distinct CDR3 sequences, about 45% seen once. No antigen is known for these receptors. Sequencing was performed on cultured T cells, either the whole culture or a sorted T cell fraction (not recorded which). Source of these receptors: a human donor in good health.

The V call is TRBV11-3, the J call TRBJ2-7, with TRBD2 as a possible D gene (5 bases). Germline assignment: CDR1 SGHNT and CDR2 YENEEA. The CDR3 spans 14 residues. Trimming stripped 1 base from V and 0 bases from J, with 7 bases between. The CDR3 coding sequence is TGTGCCAGCAGCTTAGCCGGGAACTCCTACGAGCAGTACTTC. Translation gives CASSLAGNSYEQYF. The full variable domain, rest sourced from reference TRBV11-3 and TRBJ2-7, is EAGVVQSPRYKIIEKKQPVAFWCNPISGHNTLYWYLQNLGQGPELLIRYENEEAVDDSQLPKDRFSAERLKGVDSTLKIQPAELGDSAVYLCASSLAGNSYEQYFGPGTRLTVT.

This rearrangement joins TRBV7-9 to TRBJ1-2; 11 bases are shared with TRBD1. The CDR3 sequence is 15 residues long. From germline, CDR1 is SEHNR and CDR2 FQNEAQ (reference sequence). Losses at the gene ends were 4 bases for V and 5 bases for J; bases not matched to a gene: 6. The CDR3 DNA reads TGTGCCAGCAGCTCCCGGACAGGGGGCTCGTATGGCTACACCTTC. It encodes CASSSRTGGSYGYTF.

This clonotype was picked up a small number of times. This rearrangement joins TRBV20-1 to TRBJ2-5, with D tentatively TRBD1 (5 bases). This CDR3 is built from 12 residues. Trimming removed 4 bases from V and 5 bases from J, with 11 bases in between. Germline assignment: CDR1 DFQATT and CDR2 SNEGSKA (reference sequence). The CDR3 loop is CSAKLPGETQYF. For the CDR3, the DNA is TGCAGTGCTAAGCTGCCAGGGGAGACCCAGTACTTC.

This clonotype was picked up a small number of times. The gene calls are TRBV4-1 and TRBJ2-1; 11 nucleotides align to TRBD2. V lost 2 bases and J lost 4; bases outside the gene matches: 4. Germline CDR1 reads MGHRA; CDR2 reads YSYEKL. The CDR3 totals 16 residues. The CDR3 nucleotides are TGCGCCAGCAGCCAAATAACTAGCGGGGGTTACAATGAGCAGTTCTTC. Its translation is CASSQITSGGYNEQFF.

This clonotype was observed a handful of times. The chain is built from TRBV18 and TRBJ1-4, with a tentative D call TRBD1 (5 bases). The CDR3 loop spans 16 amino acids. Trimming removed 2 bases from V and 7 bases from J, with 17 bases in between. Germline V gene sequence: CDR1 KGHSH, CDR2 LQKENI. The DNA for the CDR3 is TGTGCCAGCTCACCAGGAAGCGGGGCGGCGAGTGAAAAACTGTTTTTT. This gives the protein CASSPGSGAASEKLFF.

This clonotype is classed as medium-sized. V gene TRBV6-1 combines with J gene TRBJ2-5; no firm D call. Trimming removed 3 bases from V and 1 base from J, with 15 bases in between. The CDR3 is 16 residues long. Germline V gene data show CDR1 as MNHNS and CDR2 as SASEGT. The CDR3: CASSDYGSPIQETQYF. The CDR3 DNA follows: TGTGCCAGCAGTGACTACGGGTCTCCCATCCAAGAGACCCAGTACTTC.

The chain carries TRBV6-5 and TRBJ2-1; TRBD2 agrees at 7 bases. The ends lost 2 bases at V and 3 bases at J; junction bases unmatched: 7. Germline assignment: CDR1 MNHEY and CDR2 SVGAGI. The CDR3 runs to 16 residues. CDR3 bases: TGTGCCAGCAGTTACAAAGGACGGGGGGTCTACAATGAGCAGTTCTTC. This codes for CASSYKGRGVYNEQFF.

To note about this clonotype: A read error may produce the germline difference seen at one junction end. The gene calls are TRBV7-7 and TRBJ2-1; the match to TRBD2 covers 10 bases. Germline V gives CDR1 SSHAT, CDR2 FNYEAQ (reference sequence). The CDR3 is 16 residues long. The CDR3: CASSLAGSGGANEQFF. Here the CDR3 DNA reads TGTGCTAGCAGCTTAGCGGGCAGCGGGGGGGCGAATGAGCAGTTCTTC. The full variable domain, completed using reference TRBV7-7 and TRBJ2-1, is GAGVSQSPRYKVTKRGQDVTLRCDPISSHATLYWYQQALGQGPEFLTYFNYEAQPDKSGLPSDRFSAERPEGSISTLTIQRTEQRDSAMYRCASSLAGSGGANEQFFGPGTRLTVL.

The gene calls are TRBV5-4 and TRBJ2-3, with D perhaps TRBD1 (6 bases). CDR3 length: 13 residues. The germline V gene has CDR1 SGHNT and CDR2 YYREEE (reference sequence). Deletions cut 4 bases from V and 4 bases from J, with 10 bases between. CDR3 in amino acids: CASSRPGADTQYF. As DNA, the CDR3 is TGTGCCAGCAGCCGTCCAGGGGCAGATACGCAGTATTTT.

This clonotype has a handful of counts. This chain joins TRBV5-5 and TRBJ2-7; unclear D gene. Germline V gene sequence: CDR1 SGHKS, CDR2 YYEKEE (reference sequence). V was shortened by 2 bases and J by 0 bases, with 9 bases between the two germline ends. The CDR3 is 14 amino acids. CDR3 in amino acids: CASSFHHTSYEQYF. The CDR3 nucleotides are TGTGCCAGCAGCTTTCATCACACCTCCTACGAGCAGTACTTC.

This sequence joins TRBV20-1 and TRBJ1-1, with 8 bases fitting TRBD1. The germline V gene has CDR1 DFQATT and CDR2 SNEGSKA (reference sequence). The CDR3 length is 13 residues. Unmatched junction bases numbered 2, after V lost 3 bases and J lost 2 bases. CDR3 protein: CSARDRANTEAFF. CDR3 in DNA: TGCAGTGCTAGGGACAGGGCAAACACTGAAGCTTTCTTT.

The V and J genes are TRBV2 and TRBJ1-5, with D unclear. Trimming pared 2 bases from V and 6 bases from J, leaving 11 bases between. Germline V CDR1 and CDR2: SNHLY, FYNNEI. The CDR3 spans 14 residues. CDR3 sequence (DNA): TGTGCCAGCAGTGAAAGGGCTCTGGGTCAGCCCCAGCATTTT. Translation gives CASSERALGQPQHF.

The rearrangement uses TRBV7-2 and TRBJ2-7, with 9 bases identical to TRBD1. After removal of 5 bases from V and 0 bases from J, the junction contained 8 bases not matched to a gene. CDR3 length: 16 residues. Germline assignment: CDR1 SGHTA and CDR2 FQGNSA. CDR3 residues: CASSHQAGQGSYEQYF. The DNA of the CDR3 is TGTGCCAGCAGCCACCAGGCGGGACAGGGCTCCTACGAGCAGTACTTC.

The CDR3 sequence is CASSLYSTGKFLFYTF. The CDR3 coding sequence is TGTGCCAGCAGCTTGTATTCGACAGGGAAGTTTCTGTTCTACACCTTC. The V gene is TRBV5-6, the J gene TRBJ1-2; the match to TRBD1 covers 7 bases. CDR1 and CDR2 from the germline V gene are SGHDT and YYEEEE. The V gene end was trimmed by 1 base and the J gene end by 10 bases; junction bases not matched to a gene: 16. The CDR3 extends over 16 amino acids.